This entry lists 18 T cell receptor beta chains sequenced from one sample in a study of blood T cells in healthy people across ages. The second PCR ran about 7 to 12 cycles with a sample-barcoded 5' primer and J-beta primers. MiXCR, applied by TCRdb to the 5' RACE reads, yields one record per CDR3 protein. The data show fewer than 1 million distinct CDR3 sequences, under 55% seen once. The sequenced sample was blood. The source of these receptors is a man between 60 and 70 years old in good health.

This clonotype was seen only a few times. The rearrangement joins TRBV10-3 to TRBJ2-5; TRBD1 agrees at 11 bases. This CDR3 has 15 residues. V trimming: 4 bases; J trimming: 3 bases; junction bases outside the gene matches: 4. Germline assignment: CDR1 ENHRY and CDR2 SYGVKD. CDR3 bases: TGTGCCATCAGTGGCGGACAGGGGGCTGAAGAGACCCAGTACTTC. The encoded protein is CAISGGQGAEETQYF.

The genes are TRBV6-2 or TRBV6-3 and TRBJ2-1, with D tentatively TRBD2 (7 bases). CDR1 and CDR2 from the germline V gene are MNHEY and SVGEGT. The V end was cut by 6 bases, the J end by 8 bases, with 14 bases between. This CDR3 is 13 amino acids long. The CDR3 loop reads CASRRGGGDEQFF. Here the CDR3 DNA reads TGTGCCAGCAGGCGAGGGGGGGGCGATGAGCAGTTCTTC.

The gene calls are TRBV3-1 and TRBJ2-3; 10 positions match TRBD2. This CDR3 contains 16 residues. Germline V gene lookup returns CDR1 LGHDT and CDR2 YNNKEL (reference sequence). Trimming took 3 bases from V and 5 from J; bases not matched to a gene: 8. CDR3 amino acids: CASSHGSGRAGDTQYF. The CDR3 nucleotides read TGTGCCAGCAGCCACGGCAGCGGGAGGGCCGGAGATACGCAGTATTTT.

The CDR3 loop is CAWRGIQETQYF. As DNA, the CDR3 is TGTGCCTGGAGGGGGATCCAAGAGACCCAGTACTTC. This chain connects TRBV30 to TRBJ2-4; D gene unclear. Near its end, the DNA agrees better with TRBJ2-5, so the J call may be wrong. Germline V gene data show CDR1 as GTSNPN and CDR2 as SVGIG (reference sequence). CDR3 size: 12 residues.

This clonotype was observed many times. The chain carries TRBV21-1 and TRBJ2-7; TRBD1, the table's D call, was not compared with the DNA. TRBV21-1 is a documented pseudogene. The CDR3 is 13 residues long. In DNA, the CDR3 is TGTGCCAGCAGCAAAGGGACAGGGTACGAGCAGTACTTC. Its protein is CASSKGTGYEQYF.

In its sample, this clonotype was seen a few times. The chain uses TRBV7-2 and TRBJ2-3; 12 bases fit TRBD2. The length of the CDR3 is 19 residues. Trimming cost V 3 bases and J 4 bases; bases outside gene matches: 14. The germline gives CDR1 SGHTA, CDR2 FQGNSA. The CDR3 loop reads CASSLRLKSSGGGSDTQYF. CDR3 coding DNA: TGTGCCAGCAGCTTGCGGCTGAAGTCTAGCGGGGGGGGTTCAGATACGCAGTATTTT.

The chain uses TRBV30 and TRBJ1-4, with 7 bases that match TRBD1. From germline, CDR1 is GTSNPN and CDR2 SVGIG (reference sequence). The CDR3 runs to 17 residues. J was trimmed by 8 bases and V by 0 bases; bases with no gene match: 15. The CDR3 spells CAWSVREGTVVLEKLFF. The CDR3 bases are TGTGCCTGGAGTGTACGAGAGGGGACAGTGGTTTTGGAAAAACTGTTTTTT.

In this sample, this clonotype turned up a few times. The V gene is TRBV7-2, the J gene TRBJ2-5; 9 nucleotides line up with TRBD1. CDR1 and CDR2 from the germline V gene are SGHTA and FQGNSA. This CDR3 region has 17 residues. With 11 bases clipped from V and 2 bases from J, the junction kept 18 bases outside the gene matches. CDR3 sequence reads: CASTPMTGTGIQETQYF. The CDR3 DNA sequence: TGTGCCTCCACCCCGATGACCGGGACAGGGATTCAAGAGACCCAGTACTTC.

The chain has TRBV20-1 and TRBJ2-3, with D possibly TRBD2 on 7 matching bases. Between the trimmed V and J ends, which lost 1 base and 12 bases, there was a span of 14 bases. CDR1 and CDR2 (germline): DFQATT, SNEGSKA (reference sequence). The CDR3 runs to 12 residues. The CDR3 loop reads CSARGTGRDQYF. The CDR3 DNA sequence: TGCAGTGCTAGAGGAACAGGGAGGGATCAGTATTTT.

This chain links TRBV3-1 with TRBJ2-5; D is undetermined. From germline, CDR1 is LGHDT and CDR2 YNNKEL (reference sequence). Trimming pared 0 bases from V and 11 bases from J, leaving 16 bases between. The CDR3 extends over 14 amino acids. The CDR3 protein is CASSQDQVVNEQYF. DNA of the CDR3: TGTGCCAGCAGCCAAGATCAGGTGGTCAATGAGCAGTACTTC.

The CDR3 DNA follows: TGTGCCTGGGGTTCTATCCCCTACGAGCAGTACTTC. Encoded protein: CAWGSIPYEQYF. This chain connects TRBV30 to TRBJ2-7, with D uncertain. The germline gives CDR1 GTSNPN, CDR2 SVGIG (reference sequence). The CDR3 loop spans 12 amino acids. Trimming took 5 bases from V and 2 from J, leaving 10 bases between them.

A note on this clonotype: Possible read error: a much larger clone is one base away. This CDR3 reads CAIRRTSGEETQYF. The CDR3 DNA is TGTGCCATCAGGAGGACTAGCGGGGAAGAGACCCAGTACTTC. This chain connects TRBV10-3 to TRBJ2-5; 12 bases match TRBD2. This CDR3 has 14 residues. With V trimmed by 6 bases and J by 3 bases, 2 bases remained unmatched. Germline V lookup: CDR1 ENHRY, CDR2 SYGVKD.

This clonotype occurred a few times. The rearrangement joins TRBV20-1 to TRBJ2-2; D is unclear. The germline gives CDR1 DFQATT, CDR2 SNEGSKA (reference sequence). The CDR3 is 13 amino acids. Trimming shortened V by 3 bases and J by 1 base, and 6 bases separated the two germline ends. CDR3 nucleotides: TGCAGTGCTAGTGCCAGGAACACCGGGGAGCTGTTTTTT. It translates to CSASARNTGELFF.

The rearrangement uses TRBV27 and TRBJ2-5; 7 bases are a match to TRBD2. The J call could be wrong; TRBJ2-7 is a better fit for the DNA end. Germline V gives CDR1 MNHEY, CDR2 SMNVEV (reference sequence). The CDR3 sequence is 14 residues long. CDR3: CASSLTSGVDEQYF. DNA for the CDR3: TGTGCCAGCAGTTTAACCAGCGGGGTGGACGAGCAGTACTTC.

The gene calls are TRBV5-6 and TRBJ2-3; the match to TRBD1 covers 8 bases. J gave up 3 bases and V 3 bases, and 6 bases lay outside the gene matches. This CDR3 has 15 amino acids. Looked up from germline, CDR1 is SGHDT and CDR2 is YYEEEE. CDR3 loop: CASSSPGGGTDTQYF. The CDR3 DNA follows: TGTGCCAGCAGCTCCCCAGGGGGCGGTACAGATACGCAGTATTTT.

In DNA form, the CDR3 reads TGCGCCAGCAGCCAATTCGCAGGGACGACTAACTATGGCTACACCTTC. It translates to CASSQFAGTTNYGYTF. The genes are TRBV4-3 and TRBJ1-2; D may be TRBD1 (5 bases). The CDR3 totals 16 residues. CDR1 and CDR2 from the germline V gene are LGHNA and YSLEER. Trimming stripped 2 bases from V and 0 bases from J, with 13 bases between.

V gene TRBV7-2 combines with J gene TRBJ2-7; tentatively, D is TRBD1 (6 bases). Germline values: CDR1 SGHTA, CDR2 FQGNSA. The CDR3 is 13 amino acids. Trimming left V 5 bases short and J 6 bases short, with 14 bases between. The chain's CDR3 is CASSPKMGAEQYF. The CDR3 coding sequence is TGTGCCAGCAGCCCTAAGATGGGGGCCGAGCAGTACTTC. The whole variable domain, remainder taken from reference TRBV7-2 and TRBJ2-7, is GAGVSQSPSNKVTEKGKDVELRCDPISGHTALYWYRQSLGQGLEFLIYFQGNSAPDKSGLPSDRFSAERTGGSVSTLTIQRTQQEDSAVYLCASSPKMGAEQYFGPGTRLTVT.

The CDR3 here is CASSRNGEVAGYTF. Here the CDR3 DNA reads TGTGCCAGCAGCCGAAACGGGGAGGTGGCTGGCTACACCTTC. V gene TRBV3-1 combines with J gene TRBJ1-2; D ambiguous. V dropped 4 bases and J dropped 7 bases, with 16 bases sitting between them. The germline CDR1 and CDR2 sequences are LGHDT and YNNKEL (reference sequence). The CDR3 length is 14 residues.